This T cell receptor beta chain is drawn from a study of T-cell reconstitution after alpha-beta-depleted transplantation in children. Study-level points and caveats: One year after transplant, T-cell counts and diversity came mostly from newly produced T cells. After transplant, at about two months, alpha-beta T cells were reportedly derived from several hundred expanded graft clones.

CDR3 length: 15 residues. Germline-derived CDR1 and CDR2 are DFQATT and SNEGSKA (reference sequence). V gave up 5 bases and J gave up 2 bases, with 17 bases separating them. Preparation of the TCRbeta library used unique molecular identifiers. TCRdb called the PCR reads again in MiXCR, with one record for every CDR3 protein. The table lists some 830,000 distinct CDR3 sequences, around 15% of them singletons. This clonotype was observed a handful of times. Its specificity is unknown. Specimen: PBMCs, mostly from graft donor cells, collected 360 days after TCRalphabeta/CD19-depleted stem cell transplant. The chain carries TRBV20-1 and TRBJ2-3; D unresolved. The receptor comes from a male patient between 10 and 17 years old who had a stem cell transplant for acute lymphoblastic leukemia, so the T cells may come from the graft donor. The CDR3, as DNA: TGCAGTGCTCAGGCAATACGCGGCCCCACAGATACGCAGTATTTT. Amino acid sequence: CSAQAIRGPTDTQYF.